This T cell receptor (beta chain) came from a study of Graves' ophthalmopathy and Graves' hyperthyroidism. Transcripts of RNA were the source for amplifying TCR beta CDR3 regions. Second-round multiplex PCR came after first-round RT-PCR with HTBI primers. TCRdb analysed the multiplex PCR reads with MiXCR anew, one entry per CDR3 protein. The repertoire holds under 200,000 distinct CDR3 sequences, less than 45% seen once, with 5.8% in the top ten. V lost 9 bases and J lost 4, with 18 bases in between. The CDR3 has 14 amino acids. The table lists this clonotype with a count of one. V and J are TRBV12-3 or TRBV12-4 and TRBJ1-2; D is unclear. The material sequenced was peripheral blood. The TCR originated in a woman aged 40 to 50 with Graves' ophthalmopathy. In DNA, the CDR3 is TGTGCCAGTGGTCCGGACGAAAAAAGCTATGGCTACACCTTC. Protein product: CASGPDEKSYGYTF.